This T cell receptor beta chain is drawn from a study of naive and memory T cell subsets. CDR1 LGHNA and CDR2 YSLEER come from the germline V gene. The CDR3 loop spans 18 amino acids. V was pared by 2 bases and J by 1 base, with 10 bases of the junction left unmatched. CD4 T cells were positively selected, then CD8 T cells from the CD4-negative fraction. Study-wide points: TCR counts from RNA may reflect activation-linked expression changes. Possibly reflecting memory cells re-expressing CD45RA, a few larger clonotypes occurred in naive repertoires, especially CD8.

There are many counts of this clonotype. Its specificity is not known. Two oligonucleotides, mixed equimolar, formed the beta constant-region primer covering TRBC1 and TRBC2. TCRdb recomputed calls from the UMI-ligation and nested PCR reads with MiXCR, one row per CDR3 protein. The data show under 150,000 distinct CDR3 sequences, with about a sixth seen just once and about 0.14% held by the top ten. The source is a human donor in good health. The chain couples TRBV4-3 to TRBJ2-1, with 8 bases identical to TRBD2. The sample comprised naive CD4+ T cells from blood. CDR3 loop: CASSQREGPSGSYNEQFF. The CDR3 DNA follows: TGCGCCAGCAGCCAACGGGAGGGGCCTAGCGGTTCCTACAATGAGCAGTTCTTC.